These 25 T cell receptor beta chains were all obtained from the same sample, sequenced in a study of T cells of healthy individuals. TCRdb re-called the 5' RACE reads through MiXCR, storing one row per CDR3 protein. The data show about 53,000 distinct CDR3 sequences, with roughly 14% seen just once and about 16% held by the top ten. The receptors here all came from a human donor in good health.

This clonotype was counted at least ten times. The genes are TRBV20-1 and TRBJ2-3; perhaps D is TRBD1 or TRBD2 (5 bases each). Germline V lookup: CDR1 DFQATT, CDR2 SNEGSKA (reference sequence). There are 15 residues in the CDR3. V shed 2 bases and J shed 0 bases, with 12 bases lying between them. The CDR3 DNA follows: TGCAGTGCTAGACGGGACGGTACTAGCACAGATACGCAGTATTTT. This encodes CSARRDGTSTDTQYF.

The CDR3 bases are TGTGCCAGCAGCCCAAACCGCCTAGCAGTTATCGATGAGCAGTTCTTC. Its translation is CASSPNRLAVIDEQFF. The rearrangement links TRBV7-2 to TRBJ2-1; TRBD2 might be the D (5 bases). The germline V gene encodes CDR1 SGHTA and CDR2 FQGNSA. The CDR3 sequence is 16 residues long. The V gene lost 5 bases and the J gene lost 8 bases, with 22 bases spanning the gap.

This clonotype occurred many times. The chain uses TRBV7-2 and TRBJ2-7; D assignment may be TRBD1 or TRBD2 (6 bases each). Germline CDR1 reads SGHTA; CDR2 reads FQGNSA. V dropped 5 bases and J dropped 6 bases, with 14 bases sitting between them. There are 13 residues in the CDR3. CDR3 in amino acids: CASSQLGGGEQYF. In DNA, the CDR3 is TGTGCCAGCAGCCAGCTAGGGGGAGGCGAGCAGTACTTC.

This clonotype was seen a handful of times. The genes are TRBV11-1 and TRBJ2-7, with 7 bases fitting TRBD1. Unmatched junction bases numbered 7, after V lost 5 bases and J lost 6 bases. Germline CDR1 SGHAT, CDR2 FQDESV (reference sequence). The length of the CDR3 is 13 residues. The CDR3 loop is CASSLGTVAEQYF. The CDR3, as DNA: TGTGCCAGCAGCCTCGGGACAGTAGCCGAGCAGTACTTC.

This clonotype was seen ten or more times. The genes are TRBV6-6 and TRBJ1-6, with 8 bases that match TRBD1. The CDR3 consists of 18 residues. The germline CDR1 and CDR2 sequences are MNHNY and SVGAGI (reference sequence). Germline trimming cut 6 bases from V and 7 bases from J; bases unmatched to any gene: 17. CDR3 region: CASSDSDSRGRVNSPLHF. In DNA, the CDR3 is TGTGCCAGCAGCGATTCTGATAGCAGGGGGCGCGTAAATTCACCCCTCCACTTT.

As concerns this clonotype: A read error may produce the germline difference seen at one junction end. The V gene is TRBV4-2, the J gene TRBJ2-7, with D possibly matching TRBD1 (5 bases). The CDR3 contains 17 residues. Per germline, CDR1 LGHNA and CDR2 YNFKEQ. In DNA, the CDR3 is TGTGCCAGCAGCAAAGAAGACAGACTTCCGAGCTCCTACGAGCAGTACTTC. Amino acids: CASSKEDRLPSSYEQYF.

This clonotype was detected a few times. The chain employs TRBV5-1 and TRBJ2-5; D remains ambiguous. CDR3 length equals 11 residues. Trimming pared 5 bases from V and 7 bases from J, leaving 9 bases between. CDR1 is SGHRS, CDR2 YFSETQ, per germline. The CDR3: CASRDGRTQYF. CDR3 nucleotide sequence: TGCGCCAGCAGGGATGGACGGACCCAGTACTTC.

V and J are TRBV9 and TRBJ2-7; 9 bases are shared with TRBD2. The CDR3 contains 15 residues. In germline, CDR1 is SGDLS, CDR2 YYNGEE. Trimming at V came to 3 bases and at J to 0 bases, leaving 4 bases not matched to a gene. CDR3 nucleotides: TGTGCCAGCAGCGGGTTTAGCGGGAGCTCCTACGAGCAGTACTTC. As protein: CASSGFSGSSYEQYF.

This clonotype was counted at least ten times. This chain connects TRBV11-1 to TRBJ2-5; a possible D gene is TRBD1 (6 bases). CDR1 is SGHAT, CDR2 FQDESV, per germline (reference sequence). The CDR3 has 16 amino acids. The V end lost 5 bases, the J end lost 7 bases, and 23 bases lay between the germline ends. The CDR3 loop is CASSLFRDTHPRTQYF. For the CDR3, the DNA is TGTGCCAGCAGCCTCTTCCGGGACACCCACCCTCGGACCCAGTACTTC.

The chain employs TRBV7-9 and TRBJ2-3; 9 nucleotides match TRBD1. The CDR3 is 15 amino acids. Germline V gives CDR1 SEHNR, CDR2 FQNEAQ (reference sequence). Germline trimming cut 6 bases from V and 3 bases from J; bases unmatched to any gene: 7. The CDR3 bases are TGTGCCAGCAGGTTCGGGACAGGGTCAACAGATACGCAGTATTTT. Amino acid sequence: CASRFGTGSTDTQYF.

This clonotype was counted a few times. The genes are TRBV24-1 and TRBJ2-3; tentatively, D is TRBD1 (6 bases). Germline V gives CDR1 KGHDR, CDR2 SFDVKD. This CDR3 contains 16 residues. Between the trimmed V and J ends, which lost 4 bases and 9 bases, there was a span of 22 bases. DNA for the CDR3: TGTGCCACCAGTGACCGGCCTCAGGGGACGGTGAGGACGCAGTATTTT. This gives the protein CATSDRPQGTVRTQYF.

V usage is TRBV20-1 and J usage is TRBJ2-4; weak D call: TRBD2 (5 bases). The CDR3 loop spans 13 amino acids. Germline V gene lookup returns CDR1 DFQATT and CDR2 SNEGSKA (reference sequence). Trimming cost V 6 bases and J 3 bases, with 12 bases left between them. DNA for the CDR3: TGCAGTGCCTGGAACGGGGACAAAAACATTCAGTACTTC. This gives the protein CSAWNGDKNIQYF.

This chain links TRBV3-1 with TRBJ1-5; D unclear. CDR1 and CDR2 (germline): LGHDT, YNNKEL (reference sequence). This CDR3 region has 13 residues. V lost 0 bases, J lost 6 bases, and 6 bases lay in between. CDR3 in amino acids: CASSQDRTQPQHF. The CDR3 nucleotides read TGTGCCAGCAGCCAAGATCGGACTCAGCCCCAGCATTTT.

This clonotype came up a few times. The genes are TRBV20-1 and TRBJ2-3, with D hard to call. V was clipped by 0 bases and J by 3 bases, with 7 bases between them. There are 13 residues in the CDR3. The V gene's germline CDR1 is DFQATT and CDR2 SNEGSKA (reference sequence). CDR3 region: CSARDGRTDTQYF. The CDR3 DNA sequence: TGCAGTGCTAGAGATGGGCGAACAGATACGCAGTATTTT.

V gene TRBV5-1 combines with J gene TRBJ1-6; 7 bases line up with TRBD1. The V gene's germline CDR1 is SGHRS and CDR2 YFSETQ. J lost 6 bases, V lost 4 bases, and 7 bases had no gene match. The CDR3 has 15 residues. This CDR3 is CASSPADRPNSPLHF. In DNA, the CDR3 is TGCGCCAGCAGCCCTGCGGACAGGCCTAATTCACCCCTCCACTTT.

This clonotype turned up a few times. The chain links TRBV7-2 to TRBJ1-6; D gene unclear. The CDR3 is made up of 13 amino acids. Germline loops: CDR1 SGHTA, CDR2 FQGNSA. Trimming left V 5 bases short and J 13 bases short, with 15 bases between. CDR3 sequence reads: CASSLPAGGPLHF. The CDR3, as DNA: TGTGCCAGCAGCCTCCCCGCCGGAGGGCCCCTCCACTTT.

The gene calls are TRBV7-8 and TRBJ2-7; maybe TRBD1 (5 bases). The germline V gene has CDR1 SGHVS and CDR2 FQNEAQ. This CDR3 has 14 amino acids. Trimming took 2 bases from V and 3 from J, leaving 11 bases between them. The chain's CDR3 is CASSLPQGSYEQYF. Here the CDR3 DNA reads TGTGCCAGCAGCTTACCTCAGGGAAGCTACGAGCAGTACTTC.

As regards this clonotype: The junction departs from germline at one end; a sequencing error may be responsible. The chain has TRBV4-3 and TRBJ2-7; D uncertain. There are 13 residues in the CDR3. Germline V lookup: CDR1 LGHNA, CDR2 YSLEER. CDR3 region: CAGSQDRIREQYF. For the CDR3, the DNA is TGCGCCGGCAGCCAAGATAGGATTAGGGAGCAGTACTTC.

In this sample, this clonotype turned up many times. The rearrangement uses TRBV7-2 and TRBJ1-2; 8 positions agree with TRBD1. V shed 5 bases and J 2 bases; nucleotides not matched to a gene: 4. The length of the CDR3 is 14 residues. Germline lookup yields CDR1 SGHTA and CDR2 FQGNSA. CDR3 DNA: TGTGCCAGCAGCCTTGGACAGGGCAACTATGGCTACACCTTC. It translates to CASSLGQGNYGYTF.

There are many counts of this clonotype. In nucleotides, the CDR3 is TGTGCCAGCAGTCGGACAGGGAAGGGTGCAGATACGCAGTATTTT. Translation: CASSRTGKGADTQYF. This chain links TRBV2 with TRBJ2-3; 8 bases agree with TRBD1. Looked up from germline, CDR1 is SNHLY and CDR2 is FYNNEI. The CDR3 sequence is 15 residues long. V was clipped by 5 bases and J by 4 bases; unmatched bases: 8.

Only a few counts were recorded for this clonotype. The genes are TRBV30 and TRBJ1-2; the D gene is possibly TRBD1 (6 bases). Germline assignment: CDR1 GTSNPN and CDR2 SVGIG (reference sequence). V was clipped by 0 bases and J by 9 bases, with 11 bases between them. The CDR3 loop spans 12 amino acids. Written as DNA, the CDR3 is TGTGCCTGGAGTGTATCCCAGGGGAGCTACACCTTC. This sequence encodes CAWSVSQGSYTF.

This clonotype was seen many times. The genes are TRBV7-2 and TRBJ1-1; D call uncertain. Germline V lookup: CDR1 SGHTA, CDR2 FQGNSA. The CDR3 covers 15 residues. Trimming cost V 2 bases and J 5 bases, with 15 bases left between them. The CDR3: CASSLPLGSGTEAFF. Here the CDR3 DNA reads TGTGCCAGCAGCTTACCGTTAGGGTCTGGGACTGAAGCTTTCTTT.

This clonotype was seen ten or more times. V and J are TRBV12-3 or TRBV12-4 and TRBJ2-7; unclear D gene. The CDR3 length is 14 residues. Trimming removed 1 base from V and 0 bases from J, with 7 bases in between. This chain's CDR3 is CASSLGQPSYEQYF. The CDR3 DNA is TGTGCCAGCAGTTTAGGCCAGCCCTCCTACGAGCAGTACTTC.

This chain connects TRBV4-1 to TRBJ2-7; D possibly corresponds to TRBD1 (5 bases). Germline CDR1 is MGHRA and CDR2 is YSYEKL. With 0 bases removed from V and 3 bases from J, the gap between germline ends came to 12 bases. The CDR3 spans 15 residues. CDR3 in DNA: TGCGCCAGCAGCCAAGATCTGGGGCGCATCTACGAGCAGTACTTC. It translates to CASSQDLGRIYEQYF.

In this sample, this clonotype turned up a few times. The rearrangement uses TRBV7-2 and TRBJ2-4; D perhaps matches TRBD2 (6 bases). The CDR3 is 15 amino acids. V was cut by 0 bases and J by 5 bases, with 11 bases left in between. Germline V gene sequence: CDR1 SGHTA, CDR2 FQGNSA. The CDR3 region is CASSLAEGPQNIQYF. The CDR3 DNA is TGTGCCAGCAGCTTAGCGGAGGGGCCGCAAAACATTCAGTACTTC.